This T cell receptor beta chain is drawn from a study of control samples from healthy donors and cancer patients. Measured with immunoSEQ multiplex PCR; TCRdb has only the in-frame clones, and not every one. This sample has roughly 140,000 clones, with around nine tenths found just once. Sequenced material: blood. The receptor was derived from a man aged 25 to 40 in good health.

The CDR3 is CASSPPGTDTQYF. The CDR3 DNA sequence: TGTGCCAGCAGCCCCCCCGGCACAGATACGCAGTATTTT. The chain has TRBV7-3 and TRBJ2-3, with D uncertain. V was shortened by 5 bases and J by 1 base, with 7 bases between the two germline ends. Per the germline V gene, CDR1 is SGHTA and CDR2 is FQGTGA. The CDR3 extends over 13 amino acids.